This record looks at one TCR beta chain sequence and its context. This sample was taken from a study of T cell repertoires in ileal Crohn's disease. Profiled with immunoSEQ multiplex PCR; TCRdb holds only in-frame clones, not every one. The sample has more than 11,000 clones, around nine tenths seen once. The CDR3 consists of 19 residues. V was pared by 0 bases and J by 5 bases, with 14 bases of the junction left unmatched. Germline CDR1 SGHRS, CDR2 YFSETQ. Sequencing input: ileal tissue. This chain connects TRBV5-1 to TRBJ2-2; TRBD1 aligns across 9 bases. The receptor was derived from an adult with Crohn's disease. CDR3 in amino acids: CASSLEPRDRVSGTGELFF. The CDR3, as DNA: TGCGCCAGCAGCTTGGAGCCCCGGGACAGGGTTAGCGGGACCGGGGAGCTGTTTTTT.